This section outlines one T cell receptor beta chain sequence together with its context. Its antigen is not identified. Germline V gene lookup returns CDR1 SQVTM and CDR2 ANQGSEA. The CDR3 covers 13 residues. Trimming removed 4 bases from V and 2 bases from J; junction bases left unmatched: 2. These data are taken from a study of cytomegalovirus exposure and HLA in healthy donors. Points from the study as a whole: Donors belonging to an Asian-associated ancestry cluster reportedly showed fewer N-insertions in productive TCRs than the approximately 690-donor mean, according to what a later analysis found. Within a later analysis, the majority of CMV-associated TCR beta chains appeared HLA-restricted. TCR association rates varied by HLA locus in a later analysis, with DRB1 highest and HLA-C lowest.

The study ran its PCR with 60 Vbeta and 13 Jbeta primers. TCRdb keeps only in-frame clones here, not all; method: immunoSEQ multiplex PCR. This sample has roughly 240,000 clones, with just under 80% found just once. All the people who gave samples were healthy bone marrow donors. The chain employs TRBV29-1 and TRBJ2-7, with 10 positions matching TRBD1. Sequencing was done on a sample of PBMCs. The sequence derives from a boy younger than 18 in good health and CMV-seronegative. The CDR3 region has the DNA TGCAGCGTTGGGGACAGGGGCACCTACGAGCAGTACTTC. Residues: CSVGDRGTYEQYF.